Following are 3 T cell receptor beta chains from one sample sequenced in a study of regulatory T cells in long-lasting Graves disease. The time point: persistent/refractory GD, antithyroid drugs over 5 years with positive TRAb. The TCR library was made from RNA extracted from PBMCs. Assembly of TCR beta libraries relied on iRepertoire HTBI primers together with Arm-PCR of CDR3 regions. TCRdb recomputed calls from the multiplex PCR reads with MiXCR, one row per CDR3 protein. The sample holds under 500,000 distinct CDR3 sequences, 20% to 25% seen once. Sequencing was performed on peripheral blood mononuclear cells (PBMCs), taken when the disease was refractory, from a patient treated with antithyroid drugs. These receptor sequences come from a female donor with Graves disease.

In nucleotides, the CDR3 is TGTGCCATCCGGTCAGGGGACACCTACAATGAGCAGTTCTTC. Translating gives CAIRSGDTYNEQFF. V and J are TRBV10-3 and TRBJ2-1, with D possibly matching TRBD1 (6 bases). V was cut by 8 bases and J by 2 bases, with 13 bases left in between. Germline CDR1 ENHRY, CDR2 SYGVKD. There are 14 residues in the CDR3.

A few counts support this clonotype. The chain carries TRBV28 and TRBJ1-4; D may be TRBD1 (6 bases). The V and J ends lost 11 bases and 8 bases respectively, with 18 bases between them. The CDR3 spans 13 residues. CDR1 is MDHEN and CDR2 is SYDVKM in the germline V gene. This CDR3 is CAAGGAKREKLFF. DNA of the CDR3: TGTGCCGCGGGGGGGGCAAAGAGGGAAAAACTGTTTTTT.

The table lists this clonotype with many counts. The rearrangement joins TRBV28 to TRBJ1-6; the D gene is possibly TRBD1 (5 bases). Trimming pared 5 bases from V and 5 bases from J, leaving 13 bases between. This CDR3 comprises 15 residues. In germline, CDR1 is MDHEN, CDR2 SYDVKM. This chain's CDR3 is CASSPRQSNNSPLHF. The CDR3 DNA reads TGTGCCAGCAGTCCTCGACAGTCCAATAATTCACCCCTCCACTTT.